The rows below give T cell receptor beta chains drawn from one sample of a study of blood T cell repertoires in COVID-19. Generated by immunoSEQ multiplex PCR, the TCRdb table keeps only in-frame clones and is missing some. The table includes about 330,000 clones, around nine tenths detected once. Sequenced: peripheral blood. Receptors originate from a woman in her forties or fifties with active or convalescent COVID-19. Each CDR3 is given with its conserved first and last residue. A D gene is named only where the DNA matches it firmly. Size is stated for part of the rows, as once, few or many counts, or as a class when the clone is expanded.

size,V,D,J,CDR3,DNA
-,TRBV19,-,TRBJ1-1,CASSRGVMNTEAFF,TGTGCCAGTAGTCGAGGAGTCATGAACACTGAAGCTTTCTTT
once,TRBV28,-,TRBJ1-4,CASSLGHSTLTLF,TGTGCCAGCAGTTTAGGTCACAGCACACTTACCCTTTTT
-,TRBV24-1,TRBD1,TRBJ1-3,CATSDGRDRGRNTIYF,TGTGCCACCAGTGACGGCCGGGACAGGGGCCGAAACACCATATATTTT
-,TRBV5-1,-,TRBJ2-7,CASSLDLAASSYEQYF,TGCGCCAGCAGCTTGGATTTAGCGGCCAGCTCCTACGAGCAGTACTTC
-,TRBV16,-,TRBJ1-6,CASSQSAGVNSPLHF,TGTGCCAGCAGCCAATCGGCGGGAGTTAATTCACCCCTCCACTTT
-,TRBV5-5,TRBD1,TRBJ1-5,CASSLGGGHQPQHF,TGTGCCAGCAGCTTGGGAGGGGGCCATCAGCCCCAGCATTTT
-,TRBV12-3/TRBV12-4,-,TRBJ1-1,CASGAANTEAFF,TGTGCCAGCGGGGCGGCGAACACTGAAGCTTTCTTT
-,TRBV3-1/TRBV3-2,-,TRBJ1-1,CASSQDWGSQNTEAFF,TGTGCCAGCAGCCAAGATTGGGGCAGCCAGAACACTGAAGCTTTCTTT
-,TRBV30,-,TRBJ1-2,CAWSPPGGYTF,TGTGCCTGGAGTCCCCCGGGTGGCTACACCTTC
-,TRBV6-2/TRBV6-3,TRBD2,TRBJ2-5,CASSPTSGGQQETQYF,TGTGCCAGCAGCCCTACTAGCGGGGGGCAACAAGAGACCCAGTACTTC
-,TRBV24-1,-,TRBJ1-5,CATSDTNQPQHF,TGTGCCACCAGTGACACAAATCAGCCCCAGCATTTT
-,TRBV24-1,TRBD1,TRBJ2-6,CATSDQYRGAGANVLTF,TGTGCCACCAGTGATCAATACAGGGGAGCTGGGGCCAACGTCCTGACTTTC
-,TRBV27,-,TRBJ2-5,CASSFEVRGTQYF,TGTGCCAGCAGTTTTGAGGTCAGGGGGACCCAGTACTTC
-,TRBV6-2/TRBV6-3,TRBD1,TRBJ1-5,CASSHDRVGNQPQHF,TGTGCCAGCAGTCATGACAGGGTGGGGAATCAGCCCCAGCATTTT
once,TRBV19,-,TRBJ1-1,CASSKVRGTEAFF,TGTGCCAGTAGTAAAGTCAGGGGCACTGAAGCTTTCTTT
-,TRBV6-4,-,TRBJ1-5,CASSEQGNQPQHF,TGTGCCAGCAGTGAACAGGGAAATCAGCCCCAGCATTTT
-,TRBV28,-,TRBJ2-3,CASSLRDEKDTQYF,TGTGCCAGCAGTTTACGGGATGAAAAAGATACGCAGTATTTT
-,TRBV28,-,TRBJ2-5,CASTPSPTGFGKETQYF,TGTGCCAGCACCCCGTCCCCGACAGGATTCGGAAAAGAGACCCAGTACTTC
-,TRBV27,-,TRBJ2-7,CASSLRPGVYEQYF,TGTGCCAGCAGTTTACGGCCAGGGGTTTACGAGCAGTACTTC
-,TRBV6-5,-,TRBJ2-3,CASTPNPGVPDTQYF,TGTGCCAGCACCCCCAATCCGGGGGTCCCAGATACGCAGTATTTT
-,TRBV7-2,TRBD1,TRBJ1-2,CASSENRGSYGYTF,TGTGCCAGCAGCGAAAACAGGGGTAGCTATGGCTACACCTTC
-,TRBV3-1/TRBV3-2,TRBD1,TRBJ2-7,CASSPGDRDYEQYF,TGTGCCAGCAGCCCGGGGGACAGGGACTACGAGCAGTACTTC
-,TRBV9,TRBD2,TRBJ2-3,CASSVGTSDHTDTQYF,TGTGCCAGCAGCGTAGGGACTAGCGATCACACAGATACGCAGTATTTT
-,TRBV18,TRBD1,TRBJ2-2,CASSPQGQGNTGELFF,TGTGCCAGCTCACCACAGGGACAGGGGAACACCGGGGAGCTGTTTTTT
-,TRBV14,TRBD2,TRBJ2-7,CASSQGLAGVREQYF,TGTGCCAGCAGCCAAGGGCTAGCGGGAGTAAGGGAGCAGTACTTC
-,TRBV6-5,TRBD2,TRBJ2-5,CASSYSRLAEETQYF,TGTGCCAGCAGTTACTCGAGACTAGCGGAAGAGACCCAGTACTTC
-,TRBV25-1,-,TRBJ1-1,CASSEQGNTEAFF,TGTGCCAGCAGTGAACAGGGGAACACTGAAGCTTTCTTT
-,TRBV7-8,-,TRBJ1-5,CASSLGAQGTQPQHF,TGTGCCAGCAGCTTAGGGGCTCAGGGGACCCAGCCCCAGCATTTT
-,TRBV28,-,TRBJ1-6,CASSWTHKSSYNSPLHF,TGTGCCAGCAGTTGGACACACAAGAGCTCCTATAATTCACCCCTCCACTTT
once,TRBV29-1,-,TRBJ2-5,CSVDGPGEETQYF,TGCAGCGTTGACGGACCAGGGGAAGAGACCCAGTACTTC
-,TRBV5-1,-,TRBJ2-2,CASSFAGSSGELFF,TGCGCCAGCAGCTTTGCAGGGTCTTCCGGGGAGCTGTTTTTT
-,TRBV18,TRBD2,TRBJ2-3,CASSSRTSGKDTQYF,TGTGCCAGTTCATCCCGGACTAGCGGGAAAGATACGCAGTATTTT
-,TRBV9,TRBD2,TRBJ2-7,CASSQRGASGSTEQYF,TGTGCCAGCAGCCAAAGGGGGGCTAGCGGGAGTACCGAGCAGTACTTC
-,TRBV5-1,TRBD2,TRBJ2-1,CASATSGRMGNEQFF,TGCGCCAGCGCCACTAGCGGGAGAATGGGGAATGAGCAGTTCTTC
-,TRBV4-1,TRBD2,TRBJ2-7,CASSQDEASGLYEQYF,TGCGCCAGCAGCCAAGATGAGGCTAGCGGCTTATACGAGCAGTACTTC
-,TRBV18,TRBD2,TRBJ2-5,CASSPLTSGYQETQYF,TGTGCCAGCTCACCACTTACTAGCGGGTACCAAGAGACCCAGTACTTC
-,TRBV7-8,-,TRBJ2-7,CASSLPGYEQYF,TGTGCCAGCAGCTTACCGGGTTACGAGCAGTACTTC
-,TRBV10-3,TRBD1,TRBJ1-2,CAISAGQGNYGYTF,TGTGCCATCAGTGCGGGACAGGGTAACTATGGCTACACCTTC
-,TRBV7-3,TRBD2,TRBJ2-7,CASSLQAGGAYEQYF,TGTGCCAGCAGCTTACAAGCGGGGGGAGCATACGAGCAGTACTTC
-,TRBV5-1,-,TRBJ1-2,CASSSTLTANYGYTF,TGCGCCAGCAGTTCTACCCTGACAGCTAACTATGGCTACACCTTC
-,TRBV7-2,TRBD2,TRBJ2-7,CASSLTSGTYEQYF,TGTGCCAGCAGCTTGACTAGCGGGACCTACGAGCAGTACTTC